This TCR beta chain is drawn from a study of shared clonotypes between healthy human individuals. Study observations and caveats: Tissues were not sampled, only blood, and their repertoires likely differ. Clonotypes which were not shared had lower generation probabilities than clonotypes that all four donors shared.

Running of the assay took place at deep level. Researchers divided each subset's genomic DNA evenly across several immunoSEQ plates. The assay was immunoSEQ multiplex PCR, and TCRdb's table has in-frame clones only and misses some. The sample records more than 600,000 clones, about 92% being singletons. With respect to this clone: Its specificity is not known.

Naivety among CD8 cells was defined by CD45RO negativity and positive CCR7 selection, thereby excluding terminally differentiated effector memory CD45RA+ cells. What was sequenced was naive CD8+ T cells sorted from blood. This sequence was found in a man under 40 in good health.

For the CDR3, the DNA is TGTGCCAGTGGACTAGCGGGAGGTCGCGAGCAGTACTTC. Its protein product is CASGLAGGREQYF. This chain connects TRBV19 to TRBJ2-7, with 14 bases fitting TRBD2. The CDR3 sequence is 13 residues long. CDR1 is LNHDA, CDR2 SQIVND, per germline (reference sequence). V lost 8 bases, J lost 6 bases, and 3 bases stayed unmatched.